The entry below describes one TCR beta chain. This sample is part of a study of cytomegalovirus exposure and HLA in healthy donors. Vbeta (60) and Jbeta (13) primers were used in the PCR. The assay was immunoSEQ multiplex PCR, and TCRdb's table has in-frame clones only and misses some. This table has under 150,000 clones, 82% appearing once. Between the trimmed V and J ends, which lost 2 bases and 7 bases, there was a span of 10 bases. The CDR3 runs to 13 residues. Germline V gene lookup returns CDR1 LGHNA and CDR2 YSLEER. Though probably carrying unrecorded immune exposures, donors were nominally healthy at sampling.

The origin of this receptor is a male donor in good health and CMV-seronegative. The chain is built from TRBV4-3 and TRBJ2-3; unclear D gene. Sequencing used PBMCs. The CDR3 region is CASSQLVENTQYF. The DNA for the CDR3 is TGCGCCAGCAGCCAACTCGTAGAAAATACGCAGTATTTT.